This TCR beta chain was identified during a study of glioma-infiltrating T cells after dendritic cell vaccination. Overall study context: Autologous tumor lysate-pulsed dendritic cell vaccination was given between the early 2000s and the early 2010s.

The germline V gene encodes CDR1 LNHDA and CDR2 SQIVND (reference sequence). The V gene end was trimmed by 4 bases and the J gene end by 0 bases; junction bases not matched to a gene: 20. CDR3 size: 21 residues. Time point here: after dendritic cell vaccination, including at tumor progression/relapse. The table came from immunoSEQ multiplex PCR; TCRdb's copy has only in-frame clones and leaves some out. The sample comprises about 63,000 clones, 85% of which are singletons, and around 8.5% rests with the top ten. This rearrangement joins TRBV19 to TRBJ1-5, with 8 positions matching TRBD1. The sequences come from blood, collected after dendritic cell vaccination. The source of this sequence is a human donor with glioblastoma. The CDR3 bases are TGTGCCAGTAGTAAAGGCCTTGGGGACAGGTTTATGTCGGGTAGCAATCAGCCCCAGCATTTT. Its translation: CASSKGLGDRFMSGSNQPQHF.